This TCR beta chain is drawn from a study of control samples from healthy donors and cancer patients. Germline-derived CDR1 and CDR2 are SGHNT and YYREEE (reference sequence). This CDR3 region has 14 residues. V was pared by 5 bases and J by 5 bases, with 14 bases between. Repertoires were generated with immunoSEQ multiplex PCR, while TCRdb's copy carries only in-frame clones and drops some. This sample yields 63,000 or so clones, of which over 75% are seen a single time; under 30% belongs to the top ten. What was sequenced was blood. This sequence was found in a man aged 45-60 years in good health. This sequence joins TRBV5-4 and TRBJ2-1; weak D call: TRBD1 (6 bases). Here the CDR3 reads CASRAGAENNEQFF. Here the CDR3 DNA reads TGTGCCAGCAGGGCAGGGGCGGAAAACAATGAGCAGTTCTTC.